Detailed here is one T cell receptor beta chain. The CDR3 is made up of 15 amino acids. Germline V lookup: CDR1 SGHRS, CDR2 YFSETQ. Trimming cost V 4 bases and J 5 bases, with 18 bases left between them. This sample is drawn from a study of CD8 T cells in Susac syndrome. Each multiple sclerosis control was a treatment-naive patient with relapsing-remitting disease that was either stable or active. RNA was extracted with the RNeasy kit, and a quantity of roughly 0.5 to 1 ug was reverse transcribed using random hexamers. The method of amplification for TCR beta CDR3 was immunoSEQ multiplex PCR, covering 54 Vbeta and 13 Jbeta. A single record per CDR3 protein comes from TCRdb applying MiXCR to the immunoSEQ multiplex PCR reads. The table has about 73,000 distinct CDR3 sequences, about 95% seen once.

V and J are TRBV5-1 and TRBJ1-1, with D possibly matching TRBD1 (6 bases). This TCR came from a human donor with multiple sclerosis. Specimen: CD8+ T cells from PBMCs. The DNA for the CDR3 is TGCGCCAGCAGCGCCACCGGGACGGGGGCAACTGAAGCTTTCTTT. This sequence encodes CASSATGTGATEAFF. The full variable domain, with the rest looked up from reference TRBV5-1 and TRBJ1-1, is KAGVTQTPRYLIKTRGQQVTLSCSPISGHRSVSWYQQTPGQGLQFLFEYFSETQRNKGNFPGRFSGRQFSNSRSEMNVSTLELGDSALYLCASSATGTGATEAFFGQGTRLTVV.